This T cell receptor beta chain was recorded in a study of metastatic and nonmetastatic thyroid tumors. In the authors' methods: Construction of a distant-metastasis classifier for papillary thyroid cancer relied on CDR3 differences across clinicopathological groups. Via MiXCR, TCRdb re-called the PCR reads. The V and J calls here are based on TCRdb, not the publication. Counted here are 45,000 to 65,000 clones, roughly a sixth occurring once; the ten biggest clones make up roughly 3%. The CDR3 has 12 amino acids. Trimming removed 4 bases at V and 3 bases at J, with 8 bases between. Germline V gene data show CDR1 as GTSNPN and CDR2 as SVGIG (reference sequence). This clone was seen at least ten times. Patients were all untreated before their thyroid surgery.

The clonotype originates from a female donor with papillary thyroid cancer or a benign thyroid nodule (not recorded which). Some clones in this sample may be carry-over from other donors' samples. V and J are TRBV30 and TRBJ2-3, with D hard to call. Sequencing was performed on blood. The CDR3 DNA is TGTGCCTGGAACCGTCTGACAGATACGCAGTATTTT. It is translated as CAWNRLTDTQYF.